These 7 T cell receptor beta chains share one sample of origin, sequenced in a study of T cells in Graves' hyperthyroidism and ophthalmopathy. There were TCR beta CDR3 regions amplified from RNA transcripts. The HTBI primer set drove a first-round RT-PCR of the TCR CDR3. TCRdb re-derived calls from the multiplex PCR reads in MiXCR, one entry per CDR3 protein. Of about 740,000 distinct CDR3 sequences in the sample, 12% to 15% were seen once. The specimen was blood. Receptor source: a woman aged 18-29 years with Graves' hyperthyroidism.

This clonotype was detected a few times. The chain couples TRBV9 to TRBJ1-2; D unresolved. Germline V CDR1 and CDR2: SGDLS, YYNGEE. This CDR3 comprises 15 residues. Between the trimmed V and J ends, which lost 0 bases and 3 bases, there was a span of 12 bases. The CDR3 sequence is CASSVVPETYYGYTF. As DNA, the CDR3 is TGTGCCAGCAGCGTAGTTCCGGAGACTTACTATGGCTACACCTTC.

Ten or more counts support this clonotype. The chain links TRBV30 to TRBJ2-5; D remains unclear. With 4 bases removed from V and 2 bases from J, the gap between germline ends came to 17 bases. CDR3 length: 15 amino acids. CDR1 GTSNPN and CDR2 SVGIG come from the germline V gene (reference sequence). CDR3 protein: CAWNPFVRKQETQYF. The DNA of the CDR3 is TGTGCCTGGAACCCCTTTGTCAGGAAACAAGAGACCCAGTACTTC.

The chain combines TRBV14 with TRBJ1-1; 12 nucleotides match TRBD1. The germline gives CDR1 SGHDN, CDR2 FVKESK. Germline trimming cut 4 bases from V and 6 bases from J; bases unmatched to any gene: 9. The CDR3 contains 16 residues. The DNA for the CDR3 is TGTGCCAGCAGCCGGTGGGACAGGGGGCGCGCTTCTGAAGCTTTCTTT. This sequence encodes CASSRWDRGRASEAFF.

This clonotype was counted ten times or more. The chain has TRBV12-3 or TRBV12-4 and TRBJ1-1; 7 bases agree with TRBD1. This CDR3 is built from 11 residues. The V and J ends lost 6 bases and 11 bases, in that order; junction bases with no gene match: 6. The CDR3 nucleotides read TGTGCCAGCAGCAGACAGGGCGCGGCTTTCTTT. Amino acid sequence: CASSRQGAAFF.

There are many counts of this clonotype. CDR3 in DNA: TGTGCCACCTCAGGGGCGGCTGGGACTGAAGCTTTCTTT. Encoded protein: CATSGAAGTEAFF. This chain uses TRBV12-3 or TRBV12-4 with TRBJ1-1; tentative D call: TRBD1 (6 bases). V gave up 10 bases and J gave up 5 bases, with 17 bases separating them. This CDR3 comprises 13 residues.

There are many counts of this clonotype. The chain employs TRBV3-1 and TRBJ2-7, with D possibly being TRBD2 (6 bases). The CDR3 totals 15 residues. Germline CDR1 LGHDT, CDR2 YNNKEL (reference sequence). V was shortened by 8 bases and J by 0 bases, with 17 bases between the two germline ends. This CDR3 reads CASARGGAHSYEQYF. DNA for the CDR3: TGTGCCAGCGCCCGGGGAGGAGCACACTCCTACGAGCAGTACTTC.

The CDR3 DNA sequence: TGCAGCGTCCTTTTAGGCGGCCCCGCCGGGGAGCTGTTTTTT. Translating gives CSVLLGGPAGELFF. V usage is TRBV29-1 and J usage is TRBJ2-2; D is unclear. Looked up from germline, CDR1 is SQVTM and CDR2 is ANQGSEA. The CDR3 is 14 amino acids. Trimming shortened V by 6 bases and J by 6 bases, and 17 bases separated the two germline ends.